This TCR beta chain was captured by sequencing in a study of blood T cell repertoires in COVID-19 (dated by TCRdb to 2020 to 2021). Regarding the complete study: Collaborator samples came from the United States, Italy and Spain and covered acute and convalescent phases of COVID-19. The prospective study material was composed of cDNA or gDNA derived from T cells, B-cell-depleted T cells, or PBMCs. Deeply sampled blood TCRbeta repertoires from subjects exposed to, actively infected with, or recovered from COVID-19 were included in the dataset. The repertoires were released in a freely available public database intended as a resource for research on the immune response to SARS-CoV-2. Samples came from the ongoing ImmuneRACE study (first 160 participants) plus 1,254 subjects from 6 global collaborators. Nearly every sample came with metadata listing a de-identified subject ID, COVID-19 status, age in years and sex. Where HLA class I and class II types were available, the types were taken from metadata supplied by the sample provider, not from assay-based typing. Results and caveats for the whole study, not just this receptor: Clinical and demographic metadata were provided uncurated, with the amount varying by source and participant.

At one collaborating source in Seattle, patients were enrolled during active infection and were followed longitudinally through the course of disease. Each collaborating institution followed its own protocols to collect whole blood in K2EDTA tubes. Collaborator samples were shipped for TCRbeta analysis as frozen whole blood, isolated PBMCs, or DNA extracted from either sample type. The immunoSEQ Assay, a bias-controlled multiplex PCR, was used to amplify TCRbeta CDR3 regions from genomic DNA. As for how the authors treated the data: The number of nucleated cells in each sample was estimated by amplification of reference gene primers within the assay. To quantify the absolute abundance of each unique TCRbeta CDR3 rearrangement, sequence reads were collapsed and filtered. Productive Simpson clonality was computed per sample as the square root of Simpson's diversity index over productive rearrangements. TCRdb carries this immuneACCESS record with in-frame sequences only. Its versions omit some clonotypes, under half of them owing to an unresolved V gene in the studies checked, with the rest unexplained. That table is the source of V, J and clone size, and D and trimming were worked out from the DNA. This sample holds roughly 180,000 clones; about three quarters were observed only once. The ten largest account for roughly 10% of the sample.

CDR1 is given as LGHDT and CDR2 as YNNKEL, both from the germline V gene (reference sequence). The junction shows trimming of 3 bases on V and 0 bases on J, plus 12 bases between the germline ends. The CDR3 measures 15 amino acids from cysteine to phenylalanine. The only DNA kept is the CDR3, 45 bases in frame from the first base. Comment on this clone: Its cognate antigen has yet to be identified. Qualities for individual bases were not recorded, and no much larger clone is one base off.

The sequence was collected from a woman older than 75 with COVID-19, enrolled during active disease. The receptor chain draws on TRBV3-1 (or the pseudogene TRBV3-2) and TRBJ2-7, with the identity of the D gene unclear. Sequencing was carried out using peripheral blood. CDR3 region: CASSHTGLSSYEQYF. In nucleotides, the sequence is TGTGCCAGCAGCCACACGGGTCTAAGCTCCTACGAGCAGTACTTC.